The 19 T cell receptor beta chains below come from one sample, sequenced in a study of regulatory T cells in long-lasting Graves disease. Time point defined: newly diagnosed GD, antithyroid drugs for less than 3 months. Preparation of the TCR library used RNA extracted from PBMCs. Investigators prepared the TCR beta libraries by applying iRepertoire HTBI primers and Arm-PCR of CDR3 regions. TCRdb reprocessed the multiplex PCR reads via MiXCR and lists one record per CDR3 protein. The table has 200,000 to 250,000 distinct CDR3 sequences, around 20% seen once; the top ten hold around 14%. The specimen was peripheral blood mononuclear cells (PBMCs), collected at new diagnosis, from a patient treated with antithyroid drugs. The receptors derive from a female donor with Graves disease.

This clonotype appeared many times. The chain carries TRBV10-1 and TRBJ2-3, with D perhaps TRBD1 (5 bases). Germline V CDR1 and CDR2: WNHNN, SYGVQD (reference sequence). V was cut by 7 bases and J by 3 bases, with 14 bases left in between. This CDR3 has 14 amino acids. This CDR3 is CASMPAGRTDTQYF. The CDR3 DNA sequence: TGCGCCAGCATGCCGGCAGGGCGAACAGATACGCAGTATTTT.

This clonotype was seen repeatedly, ten times or more. CDR3: CASSLVGPDEQYF. The CDR3 DNA sequence: TGTGCCAGCAGCTTAGTAGGGCCTGACGAGCAGTACTTC. This chain uses TRBV7-9 with TRBJ2-7, with no clear D. Germline V gene lookup returns CDR1 SEHNR and CDR2 FQNEAQ (reference sequence). Trimming took 1 base from V and 5 from J, leaving 9 bases between them. CDR3 size: 13 residues.

Ten or more counts support this clonotype. This chain connects TRBV10-3 to TRBJ1-1, with 8 bases identical to TRBD1. The V and J ends lost 4 bases and 3 bases, in that order; junction bases with no gene match: 1. The length of the CDR3 is 13 residues. Looked up from germline, CDR1 is ENHRY and CDR2 is SYGVKD. CDR3 region: CAISATGDTEAFF. CDR3 DNA sequence: TGTGCCATCAGTGCGACAGGGGACACTGAAGCTTTCTTT.

CDR3 DNA sequence: TGTGCCACCAGTGATAGGTGGGTGAGGGGCTACACCTTC. This codes for CATSDRWVRGYTF. The V call is TRBV24-1, the J call TRBJ1-2; D is unresolved. The V and J ends lost 3 bases and 8 bases respectively, with 12 bases between them. From germline, CDR1 is KGHDR and CDR2 SFDVKD. CDR3 size: 13 residues.

The chain has TRBV20-1 and TRBJ1-6; TRBD1 might be the D (5 bases). The V and J ends lost 7 bases and 7 bases respectively, with 14 bases between them. CDR3 length: 13 residues. CDR1 is DFQATT, CDR2 SNEGSKA, per germline (reference sequence). In nucleotides, the CDR3 is TGCAGTGACCCCGGGACCGACAATTCACCCCTCCACTTT. Translating it yields CSDPGTDNSPLHF.

This clonotype has at least ten counts. The rearrangement joins TRBV7-3 to TRBJ2-6; TRBD2 matches at 8 bases. V lost 2 bases, J lost 0 bases, and 3 bases stayed unmatched. The CDR3 covers 17 residues. The germline CDR1 and CDR2 sequences are SGHTA and FQGTGA. CDR3 DNA sequence: TGTGCCAGCAGCTTAGGCGGGGGGAACTCTGGGGCCAACGTCCTGACTTTC. Translating it yields CASSLGGGNSGANVLTF. Full variable domain (outside the CDR3, taken from reference TRBV7-3 and TRBJ2-6): GAGVSQTPSNKVTEKGKYVELRCDPISGHTALYWYRQSLGQGPEFLIYFQGTGAADDSGLPNDRFFAVRPEGSVSTLKIQRTERGDSAVYLCASSLGGGNSGANVLTFGAGSRLTVL.

This clonotype was observed at least ten times. The chain uses TRBV10-3 and TRBJ1-3; D unclear. From germline, CDR1 is ENHRY and CDR2 SYGVKD. This CDR3 comprises 16 residues. The V gene lost 4 bases and the J gene lost 4 bases, with 17 bases spanning the gap. Here the CDR3 reads CAISAVLDGYGNTIYF. The CDR3 region has the DNA TGTGCCATCAGTGCGGTTTTGGACGGCTACGGAAACACCATATATTTT.

This clonotype was detected ten times or more. The chain links TRBV6-1 to TRBJ2-1; no definite D call. Germline values: CDR1 MNHNS, CDR2 SASEGT. V lost 1 base and J lost 1, with 8 bases in between. CDR3 length: 15 amino acids. CDR3 sequence: CASSEGTASYNEQFF. CDR3 DNA: TGTGCCAGCAGTGAAGGAACAGCGTCCTACAATGAGCAGTTCTTC.

This clonotype has a count of ten or more. The chain joins TRBV5-1 to TRBJ2-7, with D perhaps TRBD1 (6 bases). CDR3 length: 16 amino acids. Per the germline V gene, CDR1 is SGHRS and CDR2 is YFSETQ. The V and J ends lost 0 bases and 0 bases respectively, with 13 bases between them. CDR3 nucleotides: TGCGCCAGCAGCTTGGATTTGGGGGCCCGCTCCTACGAGCAGTACTTC. Protein sequence: CASSLDLGARSYEQYF.

This clonotype showed up just a few times. The chain is built from TRBV6-1 and TRBJ2-2; D remains ambiguous. The CDR3 is 13 amino acids. CDR1 MNHNS and CDR2 SASEGT come from the germline V gene. Trimming stripped 4 bases from V and 4 bases from J, with 7 bases between. Here the CDR3 reads CASSVASTGELFF. Here the CDR3 DNA reads TGTGCCAGCAGTGTAGCTAGCACCGGGGAGCTGTTTTTT.

The chain combines TRBV5-1 with TRBJ2-3; 8 bases fit TRBD2. There are 14 residues in the CDR3. Germline V lookup: CDR1 SGHRS, CDR2 YFSETQ. With 2 bases clipped from V and 5 bases from J, the junction kept 4 bases outside the gene matches. CDR3 DNA: TGCGCCAGCAGCTTAACAGCGGGGGTAGATACGCAGTATTTT. Translation: CASSLTAGVDTQYF. The full variable domain, in which reference TRBV5-1 and TRBJ2-3 provide the parts outside the CDR3, is KAGVTQTPRYLIKTRGQQVTLSCSPISGHRSVSWYQQTPGQGLQFLFEYFSETQRNKGNFPGRFSGRQFSNSRSEMNVSTLELGDSALYLCASSLTAGVDTQYFGPGTRLTVL.

In its sample, this clonotype was seen many times. This chain links TRBV12-3 or TRBV12-4 with TRBJ2-7; no firm D call. V was clipped by 3 bases and J by 3 bases, with 9 bases between them. The CDR3 spans 13 residues. CDR3 DNA sequence: TGTGCCAGCAGTTTGGGGTCTTTCTACGAGCAGTACTTC. It codes for CASSLGSFYEQYF.

This clonotype was detected a few times. A much larger clone differs from this one at a single base, so this may be a read error. The chain employs TRBV6-1 and TRBJ2-2; D possibly corresponds to TRBD1 (5 bases). The CDR3 covers 14 residues. The V gene lost 7 bases and the J gene lost 2 bases, with 11 bases spanning the gap. Germline assignment: CDR1 MNHNS and CDR2 SASEGT. DNA for the CDR3: TGTGCCAGCATACCTGACAGAAACACCGGGGAGCTGTTTTTT. Its translation is CASIPDRNTGELFF.

This clonotype was seen ten or more times. J is TRBJ1-2 and V is TRBV2; TRBD1 matches at 9 bases. J was trimmed by 0 bases and V by 6 bases; bases with no gene match: 8. Germline V CDR1 and CDR2: SNHLY, FYNNEI. CDR3 length: 16 amino acids. The DNA for the CDR3 is TGTGCCAGCAGCCCGGGACAGGGAACATCTAACTATGGCTACACCTTC. It is translated as CASSPGQGTSNYGYTF.

This clonotype was seen at least ten times. The V gene is TRBV2, the J gene TRBJ2-7; 9 positions match TRBD2. The J segment lost 4 bases and the V segment lost 5 bases, leaving 9 bases of the junction unmatched. Germline CDR1 is SNHLY and CDR2 is FYNNEI. The CDR3 totals 15 residues. The CDR3 protein is CASSLRLAGEYEQYF. The CDR3 region has the DNA TGTGCCAGCAGTCTCCGTTTAGCGGGGGAATACGAGCAGTACTTC.

This clonotype has just a few counts. The chain links TRBV28 to TRBJ1-5; weak D call: TRBD1 (6 bases). The CDR3 runs 15 residues. Germline V gene sequence: CDR1 MDHEN, CDR2 SYDVKM. Trimming stripped 6 bases from V and 4 bases from J, with 16 bases between. The CDR3 DNA follows: TGTGCCAGCAGAAGGGGGGGTCCAGGGAATCAGCCCCAGCATTTT. This encodes CASRRGGPGNQPQHF.

This clonotype has at least ten counts. The chain combines TRBV18 with TRBJ2-1; D is unclear. The V end was cut by 2 bases, the J end by 6 bases, with 8 bases between. CDR1 and CDR2 (germline): KGHSH, LQKENI. CDR3 size: 13 residues. Written as DNA, the CDR3 is TGTGCCAGCTCACCAGGGCTCTTCAATGAGCAGTTCTTC. Amino acid sequence: CASSPGLFNEQFF.

At least ten counts were recorded for this clonotype. The rearrangement uses TRBV7-9 and TRBJ2-5; possible D gene TRBD2, 5 bases. The CDR3 runs 15 residues. Germline CDR1 and CDR2: SEHNR and FQNEAQ (reference sequence). Trimming stripped 3 bases from V and 5 bases from J, with 16 bases between. The CDR3 nucleotides read TGTGCCAGCAGCTTCCGCGGGCCGTTTGAGGAGACCCAGTACTTC. Its protein product is CASSFRGPFEETQYF.

This clonotype was seen many times. V gene TRBV4-2 combines with J gene TRBJ2-7; D is undetermined. V was trimmed by 1 base and J by 5 bases, leaving 18 bases between them. CDR1 and CDR2 (germline): LGHNA, YNFKEQ. This CDR3 is 16 amino acids long. DNA for the CDR3: TGTGCCAGCAGCCAAGTTTCCGGCTCTCTTCCCAACGAGCAGTACTTC. It yields the protein CASSQVSGSLPNEQYF.